Listed here is a single T cell receptor beta chain. Its cognate antigen is unknown. These data belong to a study of siplizumab effects on memory and regulatory T cells. Generated by immunoSEQ multiplex PCR, the TCRdb table keeps only in-frame clones and is missing some. The sample records 100,000 or so clones, 85% to 95% being singletons. The V end lost 1 base, the J end lost 1 base, and 5 bases lay between the germline ends. This CDR3 region has 13 residues. CDR1 and CDR2 from the germline V gene are SGHRS and YFSETQ. Study conclusions and caveats: A mean of about 72% of mappable alloreactive CD4+ clones were Treg-derived with siplizumab, compared with about 27% in controls. A significant reduction in alloreactive sequences traceable to unstimulated CD4+ memory cells was produced by siplizumab.

The origin of this receptor is a human donor in good health. V and J are TRBV5-1 and TRBJ1-1, with D hard to call. What was sequenced was non-Treg CD4+ T cells sorted from blood. CDR3 region: CASSLPENTEAFF. The CDR3 region has the DNA TGCGCCAGCAGCTTGCCCGAGAACACTGAAGCTTTCTTT.